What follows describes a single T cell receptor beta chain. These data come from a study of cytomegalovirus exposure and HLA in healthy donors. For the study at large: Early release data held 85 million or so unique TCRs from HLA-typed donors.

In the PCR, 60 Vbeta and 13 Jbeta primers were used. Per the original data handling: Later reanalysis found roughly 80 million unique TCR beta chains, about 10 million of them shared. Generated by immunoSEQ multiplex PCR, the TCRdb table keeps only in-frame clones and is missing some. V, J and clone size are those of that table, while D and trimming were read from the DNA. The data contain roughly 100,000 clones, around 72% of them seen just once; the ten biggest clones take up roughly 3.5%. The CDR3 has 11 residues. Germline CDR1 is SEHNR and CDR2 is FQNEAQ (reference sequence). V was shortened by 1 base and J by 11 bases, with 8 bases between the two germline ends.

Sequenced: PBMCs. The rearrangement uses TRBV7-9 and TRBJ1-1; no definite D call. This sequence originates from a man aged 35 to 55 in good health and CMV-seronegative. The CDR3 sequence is CASSLGNEAFF. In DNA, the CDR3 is TGTGCCAGCAGCTTAGGAAATGAGGCTTTCTTT.